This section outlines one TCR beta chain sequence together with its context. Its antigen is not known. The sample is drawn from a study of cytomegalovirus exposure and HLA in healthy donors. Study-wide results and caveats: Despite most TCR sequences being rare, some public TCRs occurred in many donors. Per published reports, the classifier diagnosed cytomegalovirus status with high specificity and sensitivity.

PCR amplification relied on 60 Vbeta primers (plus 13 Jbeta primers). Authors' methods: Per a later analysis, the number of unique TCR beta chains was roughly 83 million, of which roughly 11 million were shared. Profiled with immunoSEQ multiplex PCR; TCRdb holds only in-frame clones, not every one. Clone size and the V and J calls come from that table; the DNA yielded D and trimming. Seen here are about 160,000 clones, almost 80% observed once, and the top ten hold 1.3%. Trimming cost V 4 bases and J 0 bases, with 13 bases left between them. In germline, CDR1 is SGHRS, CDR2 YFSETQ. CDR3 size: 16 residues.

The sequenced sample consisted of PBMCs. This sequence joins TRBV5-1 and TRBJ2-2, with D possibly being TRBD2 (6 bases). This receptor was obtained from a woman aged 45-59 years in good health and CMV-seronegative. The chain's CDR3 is CASSPGDYANTGELFF. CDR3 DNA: TGCGCCAGCAGCCCGGGAGATTATGCGAACACCGGGGAGCTGTTTTTT.